The 2 T cell receptor beta chains reported below all come from one sample, sequenced in a study of T cell responses to AZD1222 COVID-19 vaccine (dated by TCRdb to the early 2020s). The time point label, read with the paper, signifies: baseline before first vaccination. Library method: the immunoSEQ multiplex PCR assay. Here the immuneACCESS table is served through TCRdb, limited to in-frame sequences with V and J called. Missing clones are a known gap in these copies; in checked studies unresolved V genes cover under half, and the rest lacks a known reason. Present in this sample are roughly 100,000 clones, roughly 80% of which were seen just once. 5% of the sample goes to the ten largest clones. The source material was peripheral blood, sampled on day 0 of AZD1222 vaccination. The receptor set was obtained from an adult in good health.

This chain joins TRBV13 and TRBJ2-3, with 14 bases aligning to TRBD2. J lost 3 bases, V lost 3 bases, and 5 bases had no gene match. Germline loops: CDR1 PRHDT, CDR2 FYEKMQ (reference sequence). The CDR3 runs 17 residues. CDR3: CASSFGLAGGVTDTQYF. Here the CDR3 DNA reads TGTGCCAGCAGCTTCGGACTAGCGGGGGGTGTGACAGATACGCAGTATTTT.

V and J are TRBV4-1 and TRBJ1-1; D might be TRBD1 (6 bases). Germline V gene sequence: CDR1 MGHRA, CDR2 YSYEKL. V was trimmed by 3 bases and J by 3 bases, leaving 11 bases between them. The CDR3 is 14 residues long. CDR3 sequence (DNA): TGCGCCAGCAGCCATCAGCGGGGGCACACTGAAGCTTTCTTT. Amino acid sequence: CASSHQRGHTEAFF.